This T cell receptor (beta chain) derives from a study of T cells in Graves' hyperthyroidism and ophthalmopathy. Study summary: Blood from the periphery was taken at initial diagnosis, before any treatment.

The germline CDR1 and CDR2 sequences are SEHNR and FQNEAQ (reference sequence). V lost 4 bases, J lost 4 bases, and 13 bases stayed unmatched. The CDR3 length is 18 residues. Study conclusions and caveats: Progression to ophthalmopathy was predicted a median of roughly seven months early.

Patients were excluded because of uncontrolled infection, other autoimmune disease, pregnancy or lactation. Fresh peripheral blood, about 9.6 ml, yielded the PBMCs. The TCR beta CDR3 regions underwent amplification using RNA transcripts as the source. The HTBI primer set was used in a first-round RT-PCR of the TCR CDR3. MiXCR was run by TCRdb on the multiplex PCR reads, yielding one entry per CDR3 protein. Here the sample spans around 450,000 distinct CDR3 sequences, approximately 15% being singletons. The sample holds many counts of this clonotype. Its antigen is not known. The TCR originated in a young woman with Graves' hyperthyroidism. Sequencing was done on a sample of blood. The chain has TRBV7-9 and TRBJ2-1, with 10 bases lining up with TRBD2. The CDR3 region has the DNA TGTGCCAGCAGCTCCCTGGACGGGGCTAGCGGGAGTTACAATGAGCAGTTCTTC. Its protein product is CASSSLDGASGSYNEQFF. The variable domain in full, completed from reference TRBV7-9 and TRBJ2-1, reads DTGVSQNPRHKITKRGQNVTFRCDPISEHNRLYWYRQTLGQGPEFLTYFQNEAQLEKSRLLSDRFSAERPKGSFSTLEIQRTEQGDSAMYLCASSSLDGASGSYNEQFFGPGTRLTVL.